The sequence of this TCR beta chain was determined in a study of CD8+ T cells in alopecia areata. Study at large: Tofacitinib ran for 6 to 18 months before 6 months off drug. General study findings and limits: Compared with normal scalp, lesional scalp had higher clonality and more expanded CD8+ clones.

This clone was observed a handful of times. The antigen remains undetermined. RNA extraction was followed by reverse transcription into cDNA, which acted as the sequencing template. Profiling relied on immunoSEQ multiplex PCR, and the TCRdb table lists in-frame clones only, not all of them. The table lists fewer than 200,000 clones, over 50% of them singletons, with over 12% in the top ten. The receptor was isolated from a human donor with alopecia areata. The input for sequencing was CD4+ T cells sorted from blood, taken at week 0.

The CDR3 sequence: CASMQGGGKATQYF. For the CDR3, the DNA is TGTGCCAGTATGCAAGGCGGGGGAAAAGCTACGCAGTATTTT. V is TRBV19 and J is TRBJ2-3; TRBD2 aligns across 7 bases. V lost 7 bases to trimming and J lost 8 bases; unmatched junction nucleotides: 12. The CDR3 extends over 14 amino acids. Per germline, CDR1 LNHDA and CDR2 SQIVND (reference sequence).